Given below is one T cell receptor beta chain in context. No antigen is known for it. This sample is part of a study of T cell responses to AZD1222 COVID-19 vaccine. Looking at the study overall: Pooled together were second doses at about 4 or about 12 weeks.

Findings and caveats of the study: Receipt of two AZD1222 doses was followed by a rise in Spike-specific TCR breadth and depth. White British people made up most donors, females outnumbered males, and clonal diversity was possibly underestimated. Within unmutated variant regions lay the reported targets of nearly half of spike-specific TCRs.

CDR1 is SEHNR, CDR2 FQNEAQ, per germline (reference sequence). J lost 1 base, V lost 7 bases, and 7 bases had no gene match. CDR3 length equals 17 residues. Here immunoSEQ multiplex PCR was the method, and the copy in TCRdb shows in-frame clones only, minus some. The data show about 170,000 clones, roughly nine tenths seen once. The TCR sequence derives from an adult in good health. The chain recombines TRBV7-9 with TRBJ2-3, with 14 bases aligning to TRBD2. The sequencing used peripheral blood, collected on day 0 of AZD1222 vaccination. The CDR3 sequence: CASNPGLAGGGTDTQYF. The CDR3 nucleotides read TGTGCCAGCAACCCCGGACTAGCGGGGGGTGGCACAGATACGCAGTATTTT.